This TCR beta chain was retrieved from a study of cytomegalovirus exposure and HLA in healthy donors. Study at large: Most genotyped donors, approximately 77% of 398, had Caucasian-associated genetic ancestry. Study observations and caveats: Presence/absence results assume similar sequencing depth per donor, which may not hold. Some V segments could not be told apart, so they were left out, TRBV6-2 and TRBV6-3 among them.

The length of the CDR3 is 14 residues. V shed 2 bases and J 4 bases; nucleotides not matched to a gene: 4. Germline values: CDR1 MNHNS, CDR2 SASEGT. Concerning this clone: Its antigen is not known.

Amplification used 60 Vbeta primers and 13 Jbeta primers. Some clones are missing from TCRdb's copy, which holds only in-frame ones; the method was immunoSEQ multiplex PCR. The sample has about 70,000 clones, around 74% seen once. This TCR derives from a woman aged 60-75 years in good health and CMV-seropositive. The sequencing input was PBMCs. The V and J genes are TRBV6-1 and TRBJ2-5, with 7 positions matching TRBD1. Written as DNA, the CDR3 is TGTGCCAGCAGTGAAAACAGGGGTAGAGAGACCCAGTACTTC. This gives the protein CASSENRGRETQYF.